This T cell receptor (beta chain) is from a study of cytomegalovirus exposure and HLA in healthy donors. The study ran its PCR with 60 Vbeta and 13 Jbeta primers. The method was immunoSEQ multiplex PCR; TCRdb's version includes in-frame clones alone and lacks a portion of them. This sample yields about 140,000 clones, of which around 80% are seen a single time; 3% to 3.5% belongs to the top ten. V lost 4 bases and J 0 bases, leaving 16 bases between the germline ends. Germline CDR1 reads MDHEN; CDR2 reads SYDVKM. This CDR3 spans 16 amino acids. Concerning this clone itself: Its matching antigen is unknown.

Study outcomes and limitations: Segments of the TCR beta V type were, in most cases, productive about 90% or about 30% of the time in an earlier analysis. The authors later found HLA-associated TCR beta chains more clonally expanded than equally common others. For most subjects, TCR beta sequences were reported to predict HLA-A and HLA-B alleles with accuracy.

This chain links TRBV28 with TRBJ2-7, with D possibly matching TRBD1 (6 bases). Material: PBMCs. The receptor was isolated from a man younger than 35 in good health and CMV-seropositive. CDR3 in DNA: TGTGCCAGCAGTTACCCGGACAGCCTGAGCTCCTACGAGCAGTACTTC. This codes for CASSYPDSLSSYEQYF.